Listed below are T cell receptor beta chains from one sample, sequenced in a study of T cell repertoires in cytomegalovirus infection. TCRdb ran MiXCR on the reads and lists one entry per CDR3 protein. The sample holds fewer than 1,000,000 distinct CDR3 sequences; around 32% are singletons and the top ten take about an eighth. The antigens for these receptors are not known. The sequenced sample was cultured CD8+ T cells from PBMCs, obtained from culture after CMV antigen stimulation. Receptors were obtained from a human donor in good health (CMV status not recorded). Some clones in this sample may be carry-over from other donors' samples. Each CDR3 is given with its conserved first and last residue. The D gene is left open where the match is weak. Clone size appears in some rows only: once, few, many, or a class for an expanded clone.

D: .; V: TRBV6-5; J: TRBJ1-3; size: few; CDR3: CASSPYYQGSGNTIYF; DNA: TGTGCCAGCAGTCCTTACTACCAGGGATCTGGAAACACCATATATTTT
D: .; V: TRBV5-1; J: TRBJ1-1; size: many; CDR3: CASSRSAPGVEAFF; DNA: TGCGCCAGCAGCAGGTCCGCTCCTGGGGTTGAAGCTTTCTTT
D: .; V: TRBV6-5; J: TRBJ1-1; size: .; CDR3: CASSTGTINTEAFF; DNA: TGTGCCAGCAGTACCGGGACCATAAACACTGAAGCTTTCTTT
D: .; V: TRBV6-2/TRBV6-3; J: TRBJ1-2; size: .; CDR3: CASSYSFKGLDAYGYTF; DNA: TGTGCCAGCAGTTACTCGTTCAAGGGGCTGGACGCCTATGGCTACACCTTC
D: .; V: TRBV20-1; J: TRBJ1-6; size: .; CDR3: CSAPPSSYNSPLHF; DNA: TGCAGTGCGCCACCGAGCTCCTATAATTCACCCCTCCACTTT
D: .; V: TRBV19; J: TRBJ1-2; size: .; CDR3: CASTPGIILGYTF; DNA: TGTGCCAGTACCCCGGGCATAATCCTTGGCTACACCTTC
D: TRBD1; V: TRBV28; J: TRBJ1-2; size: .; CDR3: CASSRDRGYYGYTF; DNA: TGTGCCAGCAGTCGGGACAGGGGATACTATGGCTACACCTTC
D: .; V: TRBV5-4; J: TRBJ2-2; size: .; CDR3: CASKQGYTGELFF; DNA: TGTGCCAGCAAGCAGGGCTACACCGGGGAGCTGTTTTTT
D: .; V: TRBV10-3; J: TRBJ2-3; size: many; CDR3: CAISESLENTQYF; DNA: TGTGCCATCAGTGAGTCTTTGGAAAATACGCAGTATTTT
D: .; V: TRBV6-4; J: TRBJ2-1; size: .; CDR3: CASSDSQRAYNEQFF; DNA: TGTGCCAGCAGTGACTCACAGCGGGCCTACAATGAGCAGTTCTTC
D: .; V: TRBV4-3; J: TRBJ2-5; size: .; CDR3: CASSHEEAQYF; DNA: TGCGCCAGCAGCCACGAGGAGGCCCAGTACTTC
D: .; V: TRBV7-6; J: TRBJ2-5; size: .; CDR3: CASSALREKARQETQYF; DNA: TGTGCCAGCAGCGCGCTCCGGGAAAAGGCTCGCCAAGAGACCCAGTACTTC
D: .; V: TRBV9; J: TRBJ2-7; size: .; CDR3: CASSPTPGDEQYF; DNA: TGTGCCAGCAGCCCAACACCGGGCGACGAGCAGTACTTC
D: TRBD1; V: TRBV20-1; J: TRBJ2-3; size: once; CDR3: CSAALTGGTTDTQYF; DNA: TGCAGTGCTGCACTTACAGGGGGAACGACAGATACGCAGTATTTT
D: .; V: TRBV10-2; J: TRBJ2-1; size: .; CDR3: CASREGSKEQFF; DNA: TGCGCCAGCAGGGAGGGCTCTAAGGAGCAGTTCTTC
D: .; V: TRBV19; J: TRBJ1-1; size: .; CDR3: CASIGRGVGSGTEAFF; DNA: TGTGCCAGTATAGGGAGAGGCGTGGGGTCGGGGACTGAAGCTTTCTTT
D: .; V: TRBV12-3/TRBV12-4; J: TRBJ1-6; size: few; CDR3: CASSSYQLTLSPLHF; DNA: TGTGCCAGCAGTTCTTACCAGCTTACGCTGTCACCCCTCCACTTT
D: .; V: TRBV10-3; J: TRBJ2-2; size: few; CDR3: CAISGESANTGELFF; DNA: TGTGCCATCAGTGGCGAGTCCGCGAACACCGGGGAGCTGTTTTTT
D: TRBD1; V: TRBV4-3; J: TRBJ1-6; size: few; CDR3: CASSQDRTGRESYNSPLHF; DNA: TGCGCCAGCAGCCAAGATAGGACAGGGCGAGAATCCTATAATTCACCCCTCCACTTT
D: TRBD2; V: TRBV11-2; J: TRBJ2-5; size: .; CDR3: CASSSWTSGGSQETQYF; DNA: TGTGCCAGCAGCTCTTGGACTAGCGGGGGGTCTCAAGAGACCCAGTACTTC
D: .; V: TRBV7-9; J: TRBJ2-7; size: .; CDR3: CASSFVRVREQYF; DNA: TGTGCCAGCAGCTTCGTGAGGGTCCGCGAGCAGTACTTC
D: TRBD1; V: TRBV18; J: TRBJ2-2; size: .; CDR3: CASSPVRDSLRTGELFF; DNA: TGTGCCAGCTCACCCGTCCGGGACAGCTTGAGAACCGGGGAGCTGTTTTTT
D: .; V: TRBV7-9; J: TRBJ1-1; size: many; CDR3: CASSGTEGVITEAFF; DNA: TGTGCCAGCAGCGGAACCGAGGGGGTGATCACTGAAGCTTTCTTT
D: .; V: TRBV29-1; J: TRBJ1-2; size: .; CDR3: CSVERGNYGYTF; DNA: TGCAGCGTTGAGAGGGGTAACTATGGCTACACCTTC
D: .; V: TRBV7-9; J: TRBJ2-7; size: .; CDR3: CASSGSQVSYEQYF; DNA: TGTGCCAGCAGCGGTTCACAGGTCTCCTACGAGCAGTACTTC
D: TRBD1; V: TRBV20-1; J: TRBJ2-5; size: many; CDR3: CSAQRTGGVTRKETQYF; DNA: TGCAGTGCTCAGCGGACAGGGGGAGTGACAAGGAAGGAGACCCAGTACTTC
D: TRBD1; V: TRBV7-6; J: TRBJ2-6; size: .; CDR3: CVSRGTGGYSGANVLTF; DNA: TGTGTCAGCAGGGGGACAGGGGGTTACTCTGGGGCCAACGTCCTGACTTTC
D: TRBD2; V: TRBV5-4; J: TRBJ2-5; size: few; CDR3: CASSWTSGIQETQYF; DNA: TGTGCCAGCAGCTGGACTAGCGGAATCCAAGAGACCCAGTACTTC
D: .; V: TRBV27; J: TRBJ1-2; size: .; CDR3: CASSFRAGRAYGYTF; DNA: TGTGCCAGCAGTTTCCGGGCGGGTCGGGCGTATGGCTACACCTTC